Listed here are 19 T cell receptor beta chains from one sample, sequenced in a study of molecular identifiers for immune sequencing clone quantification. MiXCR, applied by TCRdb to the PCR reads, yields one record per CDR3 protein. Of 8,500 to 11,000 distinct CDR3 sequences listed, 15% to 20% are singletons. Sequencing was performed on naive CD8+ T cells from blood, with Jurkat cell RNA spiked in. Specified subset: FACS-sorted CD8+CD4-CCR7+CD45RA+ naive T cells. The receptors come from a human donor in good health. Some libraries in this study had Jurkat cell RNA spiked in.

This sequence joins TRBV6-5 and TRBJ1-1; possibly TRBD1 for D (5 bases). Trimming removed 9 bases from V and 6 bases from J, with 17 bases in between. Per germline, CDR1 MNHEY and CDR2 SVGAGI. This CDR3 is 13 amino acids long. The CDR3 DNA reads TGTGCCAGTTCCGACAGTGGGGTCGCTGAAGCTTTCTTT. This gives the protein CASSDSGVAEAFF.

This chain connects TRBV6-1 to TRBJ1-5; D is ambiguous. CDR1 and CDR2 (germline): MNHNS, SASEGT. V was clipped by 1 base and J by 7 bases, with 11 bases between them. The CDR3 has 14 residues. The CDR3 loop reads CASSEGTSGQPQHF. The CDR3 DNA reads as TGTGCCAGCAGTGAAGGTACCTCGGGACAGCCCCAGCATTTT.

About this clonotype itself: This sequence may be a read error, since a much larger clone differs from it by one base. J is TRBJ2-1 and V is TRBV10-2, with 7 bases lining up with TRBD2. CDR3 size: 13 residues. The germline gives CDR1 WSHSY, CDR2 SAAADI. This chain's CDR3 is CAISEGGPYEQFF. CDR3 in DNA: TGCGCCATCAGTGAGGGAGGGCCCTATGAGCAGTTCTTC.

This clonotype was seen a handful of times. The chain employs TRBV3-1 and TRBJ1-1, with D perhaps matching TRBD1 (5 bases). Germline V gene data show CDR1 as LGHDT and CDR2 as YNNKEL (reference sequence). Between the trimmed V and J ends, which lost 0 bases and 4 bases, there was a span of 18 bases. The CDR3 consists of 17 residues. CDR3 sequence reads: CASSQEAGAGLGTEAFF. For the CDR3, the DNA is TGTGCCAGCAGCCAAGAGGCCGGAGCAGGGTTGGGCACTGAAGCTTTCTTT. The variable domain in full, completed from reference TRBV3-1 and TRBJ1-1, reads DTAVSQTPKYLVTQMGNDKSIKCEQNLGHDTMYWYKQDSKKFLKIMFSYNNKELIINETVPNRFSPKSPDKAHLNLHINSLELGDSAVYFCASSQEAGAGLGTEAFFGQGTRLTVV.

Judged by abundance, this clonotype is medium-sized (0.01 to 0.1%). The rearrangement links TRBV24-1 to TRBJ2-1, with 12 bases identical to TRBD2. Per germline, CDR1 KGHDR and CDR2 SFDVKD. Trimming at V came to 5 bases and at J to 6 bases, leaving 7 bases not matched to a gene. This CDR3 is 16 amino acids long. CDR3 in DNA: TGTGCCACCAGTGGCAGCCTAGCGGGAGGGATCAATGAGCAGTTCTTC. Translation gives CATSGSLAGGINEQFF.

Of note for this clonotype: A read error may account for a junction end that differs from germline. CDR3 protein: CASSHWEPAGGLFF. The CDR3 DNA reads as TGCGCCAGCAGCCACTGGGAGCCCGCCGGGGGGCTGTTTTTT. This chain joins TRBV4-1 and TRBJ2-2; the D gene is possibly TRBD2 (6 bases). CDR3 length: 14 amino acids. Germline-derived CDR1 and CDR2 are MGHRA and YSYEKL.

By proportion, this clonotype is medium-sized. The CDR3 DNA follows: TGTGCCAGTAGTATTTTCTCCGGGGGCGAAATCGGTGAAAAACTGTTTTTT. This gives the protein CASSIFSGGEIGEKLFF. The V gene is TRBV19, the J gene TRBJ1-4; the D gene is possibly TRBD1 (6 bases). The V end lost 3 bases, the J end lost 7 bases, and 21 bases lay between the germline ends. Germline-derived CDR1 and CDR2 are LNHDA and SQIVND (reference sequence). The CDR3 length is 17 residues.

By sample fraction, this clonotype is medium-sized. J is TRBJ2-3 and V is TRBV3-1; D unresolved. The germline V and J ends were trimmed by 0 bases and 4 bases, with 11 bases remaining between them. Germline CDR1 LGHDT, CDR2 YNNKEL (reference sequence). CDR3 length: 15 residues. The CDR3, as DNA: TGTGCCAGCAGCCAAGAAGAATGGTCCTCAGATACGCAGTATTTT. Its translation is CASSQEEWSSDTQYF.

There are many counts of this clonotype. CDR3 protein: CAWSGWLANYNEQFF. CDR3 in DNA: TGTGCCTGGAGCGGGTGGCTCGCGAATTACAATGAGCAGTTCTTC. The V call is TRBV30, the J call TRBJ2-1; D is ambiguous. V was shortened by 3 bases and J by 4 bases, with 16 bases between the two germline ends. CDR3 length equals 15 residues. Germline V CDR1 and CDR2: GTSNPN, SVGIG (reference sequence).

The sample holds many counts of this clonotype. The chain recombines TRBV20-1 with TRBJ2-3; 10 nucleotides align to TRBD2. Trimming took 0 bases from V and 2 from J; bases not matched to a gene: 11. CDR3 length: 18 amino acids. Germline CDR1 DFQATT, CDR2 SNEGSKA (reference sequence). The CDR3 DNA sequence: TGCAGTGCTAGAGATCCGTGGGGGACTAGCGACTCCACAGATACGCAGTATTTT. Translated, it gives CSARDPWGTSDSTDTQYF.

V usage is TRBV7-6 and J usage is TRBJ2-7; TRBD1 aligns across 7 bases. Germline V gene sequence: CDR1 SGHVS, CDR2 FNYEAQ. CDR3 length: 13 residues. Trimming at V came to 1 base and at J to 3 bases, leaving 0 bases not matched to a gene. CDR3: CASSLGDSYEQYF. CDR3 in DNA: TGTGCCAGCAGCTTAGGGGACAGCTACGAGCAGTACTTC. The variable domain in full, completed from reference TRBV7-6 and TRBJ2-7, reads GAGVSQSPRYKVTKRGQDVALRCDPISGHVSLYWYRQALGQGPEFLTYFNYEAQQDKSGLPNDRFSAERPEGSISTLTIQRTEQRDSAMYRCASSLGDSYEQYFGPGTRLTVT.

This clonotype is labeled as medium-sized. The rearrangement links TRBV4-1 to TRBJ2-3; D uncertain. This CDR3 spans 14 amino acids. CDR1 is MGHRA, CDR2 YSYEKL, per germline. Trimming cost V 0 bases and J 4 bases, with 8 bases left between them. CDR3 DNA: TGCGCCAGCAGCCAAGAAGGCCCTTCAGATACGCAGTATTTT. Protein product: CASSQEGPSDTQYF.

On this clonotype itself: The conserved closing phenylalanine or tryptophan is absent in this CDR3, likely reflecting a read error. Because the CDR3's place on the DNA is in doubt, the DNA is left out and the CDR3 is given as listed by TCRdb. This rearrangement joins TRBV11-2 to TRBJ2-1; the table assigns TRBD2, which was not confirmed against the DNA. Germline CDR1 and CDR2: SGHAT and FQNNGV. A total of 15 residues make up the CDR3, ends included. This CDR3 is CASSLGTSGRTEQLY.

This clonotype was recorded many times. This chain joins TRBV7-6 and TRBJ1-1, with D possibly matching TRBD1 (5 bases). The germline CDR1 and CDR2 sequences are SGHVS and FNYEAQ. The CDR3 sequence is 14 residues long. Trimming stripped 2 bases from V and 1 base from J, with 8 bases between. This CDR3 is CASSLSRANTEAFF. CDR3 bases: TGTGCCAGCAGCTTATCCAGGGCGAACACTGAAGCTTTCTTT.

This clonotype has ten or more counts. V and J are TRBV6-2 or TRBV6-3 and TRBJ2-1; TRBD2 matches 12 bases. Looked up from germline, CDR1 is MNHEY and CDR2 is SVGEGT. V lost 5 bases to trimming and J lost 8 bases; unmatched junction nucleotides: 4. The length of the CDR3 is 14 residues. This chain's CDR3 is CASSASSGRDEQFF. In DNA, the CDR3 is TGTGCCAGCAGTGCCTCTAGCGGGAGGGATGAGCAGTTCTTC.

A word on this clonotype: A read error may produce the germline difference seen at one junction end. The chain is built from TRBV5-6 and TRBJ1-3; D is unclear. The CDR3 has 16 residues. CDR1 SGHDT and CDR2 YYEEEE come from the germline V gene. Here the CDR3 reads CASSLAWEGAGNTIHF. CDR3 DNA: TGTGCCAGCAGCTTGGCTTGGGAGGGCGCTGGAAACACCATACATTTT.

In regard to this clonotype: Since a much larger clone is just one base distant, this may be a read error. The chain employs TRBV20-1 and TRBJ2-7; weak D call: TRBD2 (5 bases). The CDR3 spans 15 residues. Germline lookup yields CDR1 DFQATT and CDR2 SNEGSKA (reference sequence). The V end was cut by 0 bases, the J end by 4 bases, with 16 bases between. The CDR3 protein is CSARDHGGLLYEQYF. The CDR3 DNA reads TGCAGTGCTAGAGATCATGGCGGACTTCTTTACGAGCAGTACTTC.

This clonotype qualifies as medium-sized (0.01 to 0.1%). The rearrangement joins TRBV19 to TRBJ2-3; D unclear. CDR1 and CDR2 from the germline V gene are LNHDA and SQIVND (reference sequence). With 5 bases removed from V and 2 bases from J, the gap between germline ends came to 11 bases. This CDR3 is 14 amino acids long. As DNA, the CDR3 is TGTGCCAGTAGTCCAGCGCCAATCACAGATACGCAGTATTTT. It encodes CASSPAPITDTQYF.

This clonotype was counted many times. J is TRBJ2-5 and V is TRBV11-3; TRBD2 matches at 15 bases. Looked up from germline, CDR1 is SGHNT and CDR2 is YENEEA. The CDR3 runs 17 residues. The J segment lost 1 base and the V segment lost 4 bases, leaving 4 bases of the junction unmatched. The CDR3 DNA reads TGTGCCAGCAGCTCCGGACTAGCGGGAGGGCCCCAAGAGACCCAGTACTTC. As protein: CASSSGLAGGPQETQYF.